The next 4 T cell receptor beta chains were all read from a single sample in a study of blood T cells in healthy people across ages. Alongside a J-beta primer mix, a sample-barcoded 5' primer served in a second PCR lasting roughly 7 to 12 cycles. Each CDR3 protein is one row after TCRdb ran MiXCR on the 5' RACE reads. In the table there are about 640,000 distinct CDR3 sequences, 25% to 30% of which are singletons. The sample consisted of blood. These receptors all stem from a woman older than 75 in good health.

The chain recombines TRBV9 with TRBJ2-1; 9 nucleotides agree with TRBD2. With 4 bases clipped from V and 3 bases from J, the junction kept 8 bases outside the gene matches. Germline-derived CDR1 and CDR2 are SGDLS and YYNGEE. The CDR3 is 16 residues long. The DNA of the CDR3 is TGTGCCAGCAGCCCCGGCTGGCGGGGGGGCTACAATGAGCAGTTCTTC. This codes for CASSPGWRGGYNEQFF.

The chain combines TRBV28 with TRBJ1-5; 8 positions match TRBD1. This CDR3 is 17 amino acids long. Looked up from germline, CDR1 is MDHEN and CDR2 is SYDVKM. Trimming took 4 bases from V and 2 from J; bases not matched to a gene: 10. This CDR3 is CASSSLTGGSGNQPQHF. The CDR3 DNA sequence: TGTGCCAGCAGTTCCCTTACAGGGGGGAGCGGCAATCAGCCCCAGCATTTT.

This clonotype has a count of ten or more. The chain recombines TRBV20-1 with TRBJ1-2; 11 positions agree with TRBD1. Losses at the gene ends were 3 bases for V and 8 bases for J; bases not matched to a gene: 17. In germline, CDR1 is DFQATT, CDR2 SNEGSKA (reference sequence). This CDR3 comprises 17 residues. CDR3 bases: TGCAGTGCTAGGAGAGCAGGACAGGGGGCCACCCGGTGGGGCTACACCTTC. This gives the protein CSARRAGQGATRWGYTF.

The chain has TRBV20-1 and TRBJ2-5; possibly TRBD2 for D (6 bases). The J call is doubtful: the DNA matches TRBJ2-7 better. Germline assignment: CDR1 DFQATT and CDR2 SNEGSKA (reference sequence). The CDR3 contains 14 residues. The CDR3 bases are TGCAGTGCCCCGACTAGTACGGGGGTTGACGAGCAGTACTTC. This gives the protein CSAPTSTGVDEQYF.